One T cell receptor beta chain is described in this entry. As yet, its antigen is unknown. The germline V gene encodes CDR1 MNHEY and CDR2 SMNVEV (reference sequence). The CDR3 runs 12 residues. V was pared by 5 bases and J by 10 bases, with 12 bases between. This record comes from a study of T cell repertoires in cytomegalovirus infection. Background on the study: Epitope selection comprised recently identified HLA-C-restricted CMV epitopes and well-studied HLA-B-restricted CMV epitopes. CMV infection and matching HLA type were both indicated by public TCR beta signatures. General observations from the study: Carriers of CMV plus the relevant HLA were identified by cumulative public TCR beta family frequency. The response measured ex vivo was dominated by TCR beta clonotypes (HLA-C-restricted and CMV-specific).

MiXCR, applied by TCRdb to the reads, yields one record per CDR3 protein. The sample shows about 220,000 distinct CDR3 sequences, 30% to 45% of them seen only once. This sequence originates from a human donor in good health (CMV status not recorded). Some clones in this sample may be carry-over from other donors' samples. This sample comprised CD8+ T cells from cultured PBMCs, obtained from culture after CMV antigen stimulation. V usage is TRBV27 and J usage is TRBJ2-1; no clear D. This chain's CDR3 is CASSKPKTEQFF. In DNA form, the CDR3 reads TGTGCCAGCAGTAAACCTAAAACCGAGCAGTTCTTC.